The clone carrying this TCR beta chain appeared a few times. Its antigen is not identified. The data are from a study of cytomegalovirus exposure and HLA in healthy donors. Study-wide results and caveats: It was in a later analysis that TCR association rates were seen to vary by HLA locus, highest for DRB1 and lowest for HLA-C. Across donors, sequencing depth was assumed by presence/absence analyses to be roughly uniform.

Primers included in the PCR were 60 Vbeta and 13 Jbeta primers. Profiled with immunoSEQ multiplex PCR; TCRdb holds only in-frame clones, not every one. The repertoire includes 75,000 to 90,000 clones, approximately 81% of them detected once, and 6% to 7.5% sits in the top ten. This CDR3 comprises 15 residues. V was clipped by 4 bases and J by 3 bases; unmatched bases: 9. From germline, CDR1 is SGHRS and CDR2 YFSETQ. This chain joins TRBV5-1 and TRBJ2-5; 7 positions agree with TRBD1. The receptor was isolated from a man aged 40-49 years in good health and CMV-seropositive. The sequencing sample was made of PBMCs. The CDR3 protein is CASSEAGTAKETQYF. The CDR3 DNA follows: TGCGCCAGCAGCGAAGCCGGGACAGCTAAAGAGACCCAGTACTTC.